This TCR beta chain was found in a study of blood T cell repertoires in COVID-19. Study at large: Acute-phase and convalescent COVID-19 samples originated in the United States, Italy and Spain.

In the source study's methods: Amplification with reference gene primers provided the estimates of nucleated cell counts. Sequencing was performed with immunoSEQ multiplex PCR; in TCRdb, only in-frame clones are kept and a portion is missing. That table furnishes V, J and clone size, whereas the DNA furnished D and trimming. The sample consists of roughly 260,000 clones, 75% to 95% of them appearing once. Trimming removed 4 bases from V and 5 bases from J, with 15 bases in between. Germline CDR1 and CDR2: SGHDT and YYEEEE. The CDR3 spans 14 residues. Source material: peripheral blood. This sequence originates from a person between 18 and 30 years old with COVID-19, enrolled during active disease. This chain uses TRBV5-6 with TRBJ1-2; weak D call: TRBD1 (6 bases). CDR3 loop: CASSGGHLPYGYTF. The CDR3 DNA follows: TGTGCCAGCAGCGGGGGACATCTCCCTTATGGCTACACCTTC.